This T cell receptor beta chain was recorded in a study of Graves' ophthalmopathy and Graves' hyperthyroidism. Germline CDR1 and CDR2: LNHDA and SQIVND (reference sequence). Trimming removed 5 bases from V and 0 bases from J, with 14 bases in between. The CDR3 is 16 amino acids. This clonotype was counted only a few times. RNA served as the template for amplifying TCR beta CDR3 regions. HTBI primers were employed in first-round RT-PCR, then a second-round multiplex PCR followed. MiXCR, run by TCRdb on the multiplex PCR reads, gives a single entry per CDR3 protein. Counted here are just over 600,000 distinct CDR3 sequences, about 20% occurring once; the ten biggest clones make up around 6.9%.

The source is a woman younger than 30 with stable Graves' hyperthyroidism. Some clones in this sample may be carry-over from other donors' samples. The chain combines TRBV19 with TRBJ2-4; no firm D call. Input material: peripheral blood. The CDR3: CASSPYSILAKNIQYF. The DNA of the CDR3 is TGTGCCAGTAGTCCCTACAGCATTTTAGCCAAAAACATTCAGTACTTC. Using reference TRBV19 and TRBJ2-4 for the parts outside the CDR3, the full variable domain is DGGITQSPKYLFRKEGQNVTLSCEQNLNHDAMYWYRQDPGQGLRLIYYSQIVNDFQKGDIAEGYSVSREKKESFPLTVTSAQKNPTAFYLCASSPYSILAKNIQYFGAGTRLSVL.